Below are 26 T cell receptor beta chains sequenced from a single sample in a study of blood T cells in healthy people across ages. Together with a sample-barcoded 5' primer, a J-beta primer mix was included in a second PCR lasting about 6 to 11 cycles. From the 5' RACE reads, TCRdb called clonotypes with MiXCR, one entry per CDR3 protein. The repertoire holds fewer than 750,000 distinct CDR3 sequences, more than 45% seen once, with roughly 14% in the top ten. What was sequenced was blood. These receptors were collected from an elderly woman in good health.

This sequence joins TRBV5-1 and TRBJ2-2, with D uncertain. The V gene's germline CDR1 is SGHRS and CDR2 YFSETQ. The CDR3 contains 12 residues. The V end was cut by 1 base, the J end by 6 bases, with 4 bases between. The CDR3 region is CASSLNPGELFF. In nucleotides, the CDR3 is TGCGCCAGCAGCTTGAATCCCGGGGAGCTGTTTTTT.

This rearrangement joins TRBV30 to TRBJ1-2; TRBD1 might be the D (6 bases). The germline CDR1 and CDR2 sequences are GTSNPN and SVGIG (reference sequence). V dropped 0 bases and J dropped 1 base, with 15 bases sitting between them. CDR3 length: 16 amino acids. CDR3 bases: TGTGCCTGGAGTGTACAAGGCGGGACATATAACTATGGCTACACCTTC. Its translation: CAWSVQGGTYNYGYTF.

The chain recombines TRBV12-3 or TRBV12-4 with TRBJ2-3; 12 bases are a match to TRBD2. This CDR3 comprises 18 residues. V was pared by 0 bases and J by 4 bases, with 8 bases of the junction left unmatched. This CDR3 reads CASSLATLAGGRADTQYF. In nucleotides, the CDR3 is TGTGCCAGCAGTTTAGCGACTCTAGCGGGGGGGCGAGCAGATACGCAGTATTTT.

In the case of this clonotype: One base away lies a much larger clone, so this may be a sequencing read error. This chain uses TRBV7-9 with TRBJ2-5; D may match TRBD1 or TRBD2 (5 bases each). This CDR3 has 14 residues. Germline CDR1 and CDR2: SEHNR and FQNEAQ (reference sequence). The germline V and J ends were trimmed by 7 bases and 1 base, with 13 bases remaining between them. The CDR3: CASTSRGPQETQYF. CDR3 in DNA: TGTGCCAGCACTTCGAGGGGCCCCCAAGAGACCCAGTACTTC.

This chain links TRBV20-1 with TRBJ1-6; D gene uncertain. Trimming removed 1 base at V and 6 bases at J, with 13 bases between. The CDR3 consists of 15 residues. Germline loops: CDR1 DFQATT, CDR2 SNEGSKA (reference sequence). As DNA, the CDR3 is TGCAGTGCTAGAGCGCCCGGGTCCGGTAATTCACCCCTCCACTTT. This sequence encodes CSARAPGSGNSPLHF.

Concerning this clonotype: A read error may explain this, as a much larger clone is one base away. The V gene is TRBV27, the J gene TRBJ2-7; no clear D. Trimming cost V 7 bases and J 7 bases, with 17 bases left between them. The germline V gene encodes CDR1 MNHEY and CDR2 SMNVEV (reference sequence). The CDR3 is made up of 13 amino acids. The CDR3 DNA is TGTGCCAGCAAGGTCCCCTCCTACAATGAGCAGTACTTC. This codes for CASKVPSYNEQYF.

As DNA, the CDR3 is TGCGCCAGCAGCCAAGGAAGGGCAGTTAACTATGGCTACACCTTC. It specifies CASSQGRAVNYGYTF. This chain uses TRBV4-3 with TRBJ1-2; unclear D gene. This CDR3 is 15 amino acids long. With 1 base removed from V and 1 base from J, the gap between germline ends came to 10 bases. Germline V gives CDR1 LGHNA, CDR2 YSLEER.

The CDR3 sequence: CSARDSRDSLYNEQFF. CDR3 DNA sequence: TGCAGTGCTAGAGACAGTAGGGACAGCCTATACAATGAGCAGTTCTTC. The rearrangement joins TRBV20-1 to TRBJ2-1, with 7 bases fitting TRBD1. The trim removed 0 bases at V and 4 bases at J, leaving 9 bases unmatched. The CDR3 totals 16 residues. Germline V CDR1 and CDR2: DFQATT, SNEGSKA (reference sequence).

This clonotype has more than one count but fewer than ten. The chain joins TRBV5-1 to TRBJ2-6; possible D gene TRBD2, 5 bases. Germline V CDR1 and CDR2: SGHRS, YFSETQ. The CDR3 is 16 amino acids. V was pared by 1 base and J by 0 bases, with 8 bases between. Written as DNA, the CDR3 is TGCGCCAGCAGCTTGCAAGGAGGCTCTGGGGCCAACGTCCTGACTTTC. It yields the protein CASSLQGGSGANVLTF.

Notes on this clonotype: A single base separates this from a much larger clone, so it may be a read error. This rearrangement joins TRBV4-1 to TRBJ1-4; perhaps TRBD1 as D (6 bases). The germline CDR1 and CDR2 sequences are MGHRA and YSYEKL. This CDR3 is 12 amino acids long. The CDR3 region is CAGSQVPGELFF. In DNA form, the CDR3 reads TGCGCCGGCAGCCAAGTCCCAGGGGAACTGTTTTTT.

This clonotype was seen only a few times. The chain's CDR3 is CASSLYLLAGTYEQYF. CDR3 sequence (DNA): TGCGCCAGCAGCTTGTATCTTCTAGCGGGGACCTACGAGCAGTACTTC. V gene TRBV5-1 combines with J gene TRBJ2-7; TRBD2 agrees at 9 bases. Germline trimming cut 1 base from V and 2 bases from J; bases unmatched to any gene: 7. Germline CDR1 is SGHRS and CDR2 is YFSETQ. CDR3 length equals 16 residues.

Comment on this clonotype: This may be a read error, as it is one base from a much larger clone. V gene TRBV28 combines with J gene TRBJ2-2; the D is unclear. This CDR3 is built from 12 residues. Per germline, CDR1 MDHEN and CDR2 SYDVKM. Trimming removed 7 bases at V and 3 bases at J, with 6 bases between. The CDR3 DNA reads as TGTGCCAGCACCACAGACACCGGGGAGCTGTTTTTT. It codes for CASTTDTGELFF. The full variable domain, its missing parts supplied by reference TRBV28 and TRBJ2-2, is DVKVTQSSRYLVKRTGEKVFLECVQDMDHENMFWYRQDPGLGLRLIYFSYDVKMKEKGDIPEGYSVSREKKERFSLILESASTNQTSMYLCASTTDTGELFFGEGSRLTVL.

About this clonotype: Its ends do not fully match the called genes, so a read error is possible. The V call is TRBV7-2, the J call TRBJ1-2; D is unclear. CDR1 is SGHTA, CDR2 FQGNSA, per germline. The CDR3 is made up of 13 amino acids. The CDR3 spells CASSGVQPYDYTF. The CDR3 DNA reads as TGTGCCAGCAGCGGAGTACAGCCTTATGACTACACCTTC. Combining the CDR3 with reference TRBV7-2 and TRBJ1-2 gives the whole variable domain GAGVSQSPSNKVTEKGKDVELRCDPISGHTALYWYRQSLGQGLEFLIYFQGNSAPDKSGLPSDRFSAERTGGSVSTLTIQRTQQEDSAVYLCASSGVQPYDYTFGSGTRLTVV.

The chain is built from TRBV29-1 and TRBJ2-5; no definite D call. Trimming removed 0 bases at V and 4 bases at J, with 12 bases between. CDR1 and CDR2 from the germline V gene are SQVTM and ANQGSEA. This CDR3 is built from 14 residues. Written as DNA, the CDR3 is TGCAGCGTTGAAGAATCGGCAGGACGAGAGACCCAGTACTTC. Its translation: CSVEESAGRETQYF. Drawing the rest from reference TRBV29-1 and TRBJ2-5, the complete variable domain is SAVISQKPSRDICQRGTSLTIQCQVDSQVTMMFWYRQQPGQSLTLIATANQGSEATYESGFVIDKFPISRPNLTFSTLTVSNMSPEDSSIYLCSVEESAGRETQYFGPGTRLLVL.

This chain joins TRBV10-3 and TRBJ2-1; 8 bases match TRBD2. Germline V gene sequence: CDR1 ENHRY, CDR2 SYGVKD. With V trimmed by 7 bases and J by 3 bases, 8 bases remained unmatched. The CDR3 length is 15 residues. CDR3 amino acids: CAIKSSGPLYNEQFF. The DNA of the CDR3 is TGTGCCATCAAATCTAGCGGGCCTCTCTACAATGAGCAGTTCTTC.

This chain connects TRBV9 to TRBJ2-7; no clear D gene. The CDR3 totals 16 residues. CDR1 SGDLS and CDR2 YYNGEE come from the germline V gene. The V gene lost 0 bases and the J gene lost 3 bases, with 16 bases spanning the gap. CDR3: CASSVDACPGSYEQYF. For the CDR3, the DNA is TGTGCCAGCAGCGTAGATGCCTGTCCAGGCAGCTACGAGCAGTACTTC.

This clonotype was seen just once. The chain is built from TRBV7-2 and TRBJ2-5; perhaps TRBD2 as D (5 bases). Germline CDR1 SGHTA, CDR2 FQGNSA. Trimming removed 2 bases from V and 2 bases from J, with 9 bases in between. This CDR3 is 14 amino acids long. The CDR3 DNA reads TGTGCCAGCAGCTTATGGACTTATCAAGAGACCCAGTACTTC. Its protein product is CASSLWTYQETQYF. The complete variable domain, with remaining parts taken from reference TRBV7-2 and TRBJ2-5, reads GAGVSQSPSNKVTEKGKDVELRCDPISGHTALYWYRQSLGQGLEFLIYFQGNSAPDKSGLPSDRFSAERTGGSVSTLTIQRTQQEDSAVYLCASSLWTYQETQYFGPGTRLLVL.

This chain joins TRBV12-3 or TRBV12-4 and TRBJ2-1; TRBD1 matches at 8 bases. Matching the DNA end better, TRBJ2-7 makes the J call doubtful. The CDR3 contains 16 residues. CDR3 protein: CASSRRGQGSYNEQYF. Here the CDR3 DNA reads TGTGCCAGCAGCCGCCGTGGACAGGGCTCCTACAATGAGCAGTACTTC.

The CDR3 nucleotides are TGTGCCAGCAGCTTAGCGGGACAGTCCTCTGGAAACACCATATATTTT. Its protein product is CASSLAGQSSGNTIYF. This chain joins TRBV7-2 and TRBJ1-3; 7 bases map to TRBD1. The CDR3 loop spans 16 amino acids. Germline V gene lookup returns CDR1 SGHTA and CDR2 FQGNSA. With V trimmed by 0 bases and J by 0 bases, 2 bases remained unmatched.

By sample fraction, this clonotype is medium-sized (0.01 to 0.1%). V gene TRBV7-6 combines with J gene TRBJ2-7, with 9 bases lining up with TRBD1. This CDR3 has 14 residues. CDR1 is SGHVS, CDR2 FNYEAQ, per germline. The V segment lost 4 bases and the J segment 3 bases; nucleotides outside the gene matches: 4. CDR3 protein: CASSYGQGSYEQYF. The CDR3, as DNA: TGTGCCAGCAGCTACGGACAGGGGAGCTACGAGCAGTACTTC.

This clonotype was seen repeatedly, ten times or more. The DNA of the CDR3 is TGTGCCAGCAGTGAATATGTCGGTAGTGAGCAGTTCTTC. It encodes CASSEYVGSEQFF. This chain links TRBV25-1 with TRBJ2-1; no firm D call. The CDR3 loop spans 13 amino acids. Trimming removed 0 bases at V and 9 bases at J, with 9 bases between. Germline values: CDR1 MGHDK, CDR2 SYGVNS. Complete variable domain (other parts from reference TRBV25-1 and TRBJ2-1): EADIYQTPRYLVIGTGKKITLECSQTMGHDKMYWYQQDPGMELHLIHYSYGVNSTEKGDLSSESTVSRIRTEHFPLTLESARPSHTSQYLCASSEYVGSEQFFGPGTRLTVL.

This chain links TRBV5-1 with TRBJ1-2; D gene unclear. CDR1 is SGHRS and CDR2 is YFSETQ in the germline V gene. The CDR3 is 13 residues long. V lost 3 bases to trimming and J lost 1 base, with 7 bases between them. CDR3 region: CASSSVFNYGYTF. CDR3 DNA sequence: TGCGCCAGCAGCTCAGTCTTTAACTATGGCTACACCTTC.

This clonotype was recorded many times. DNA of the CDR3: TGTGCCAGCAGTGATGGGGGTGGCAATGAGCAGTTCTTC. Translating gives CASSDGGGNEQFF. The J gene is TRBJ2-1, the V gene TRBV25-1, with D perhaps given as TRBD1 or TRBD2 (5 bases each). The germline V and J ends were trimmed by 3 bases and 6 bases, with 9 bases remaining between them. CDR3 size: 13 residues. CDR1 is MGHDK and CDR2 is SYGVNS in the germline V gene.

The chain joins TRBV20-1 to TRBJ1-2; 7 nucleotides agree with TRBD1. CDR3 length: 13 residues. Germline V lookup: CDR1 DFQATT, CDR2 SNEGSKA (reference sequence). The ends lost 4 bases at V and 6 bases at J; junction bases unmatched: 8. CDR3 residues: CSAKEQGTDGYTF. CDR3 bases: TGCAGTGCTAAAGAACAGGGGACGGATGGCTACACCTTC.

The V and J genes are TRBV6-6 and TRBJ2-3, with 9 bases fitting TRBD1. The V gene end was trimmed by 2 bases and the J gene end by 3 bases; junction bases not matched to a gene: 6. Germline V CDR1 and CDR2: MNHNY, SVGAGI (reference sequence). This CDR3 spans 16 amino acids. The CDR3 DNA sequence: TGTGCCAGCAGTTACGTTCAAGGACAGGGGACAGATACGCAGTATTTT. This encodes CASSYVQGQGTDTQYF.

The table lists this clonotype with many counts. For the CDR3, the DNA is TGTGCCAGCAGTTCTGTGGATGAAAAACTGTTTTTT. Amino acids: CASSSVDEKLFF. V and J are TRBV28 and TRBJ1-4; D not certain. Trimming pared 4 bases from V and 6 bases from J, leaving 6 bases between. Germline assignment: CDR1 MDHEN and CDR2 SYDVKM. The CDR3 totals 12 residues.